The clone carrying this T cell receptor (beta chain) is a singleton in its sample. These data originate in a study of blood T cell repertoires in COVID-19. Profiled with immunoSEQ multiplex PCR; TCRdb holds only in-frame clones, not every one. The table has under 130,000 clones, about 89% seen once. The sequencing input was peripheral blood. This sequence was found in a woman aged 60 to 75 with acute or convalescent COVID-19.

The CDR3 bases are TGTGCCAGCAGCCAAGGGCAGATTAACTATGGCTACACCTTC. It encodes CASSQGQINYGYTF. The V gene is TRBV3-1 (or the pseudogene TRBV3-2), the J gene TRBJ1-2; no firm D call. The CDR3 totals 14 residues. Germline lookup yields CDR1 LGHDT and CDR2 YNNKEL (reference sequence). Deletions cut 1 base from V and 1 base from J, with 7 bases between.